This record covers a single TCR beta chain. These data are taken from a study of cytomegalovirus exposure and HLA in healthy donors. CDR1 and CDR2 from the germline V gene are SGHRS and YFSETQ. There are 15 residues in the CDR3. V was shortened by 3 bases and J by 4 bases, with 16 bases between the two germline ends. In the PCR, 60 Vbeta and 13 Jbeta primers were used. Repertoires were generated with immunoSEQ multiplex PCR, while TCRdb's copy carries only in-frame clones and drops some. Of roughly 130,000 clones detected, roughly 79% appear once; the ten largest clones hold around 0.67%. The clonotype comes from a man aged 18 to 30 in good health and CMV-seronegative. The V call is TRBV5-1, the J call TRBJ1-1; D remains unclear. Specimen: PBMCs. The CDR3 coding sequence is TGCGCCAGCAGCTCTACTGCGGGAAGGACCACTGAAGCTTTCTTT. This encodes CASSSTAGRTTEAFF.